The present T cell receptor beta chain was sequenced within a study of cytomegalovirus exposure and HLA in healthy donors. Study outcomes and limitations: Common viral pathogens seemed to be connected with several of the most significant clusters, according to a later analysis.

Trimming removed 2 bases from V and 9 bases from J; junction bases left unmatched: 8. Germline V gene sequence: CDR1 SGHDT, CDR2 YYEEEE. The CDR3 length is 14 residues. Remarks on this clone: Its antigen is still unknown.

The PCR used 60 Vbeta and 13 Jbeta primers. Method: immunoSEQ multiplex PCR; TCRdb's copy keeps in-frame clones and lacks some. In the table there are around 200,000 clones, around 83% of which are singletons. The source is a woman aged 40-49 years in good health and CMV-seronegative. The sample comprised PBMCs. The chain uses TRBV5-6 and TRBJ2-1; 7 bases align to TRBD2. The DNA of the CDR3 is TGTGCCAGCAGCTTCGGGGGGATAGGTGGTGAGCAGTTCTTC. As protein: CASSFGGIGGEQFF.